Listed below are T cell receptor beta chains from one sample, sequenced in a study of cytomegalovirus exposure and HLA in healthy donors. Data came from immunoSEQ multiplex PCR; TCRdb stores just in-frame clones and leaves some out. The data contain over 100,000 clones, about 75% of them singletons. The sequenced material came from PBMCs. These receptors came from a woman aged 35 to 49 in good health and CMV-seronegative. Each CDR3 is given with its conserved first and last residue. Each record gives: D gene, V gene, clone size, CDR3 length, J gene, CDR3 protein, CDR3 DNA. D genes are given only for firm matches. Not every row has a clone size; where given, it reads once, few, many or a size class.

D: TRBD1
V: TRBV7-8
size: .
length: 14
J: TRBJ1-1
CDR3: CASSLPGTGAEAFF
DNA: TGTGCCAGCAGCTTACCTGGGACAGGGGCTGAAGCTTTCTTT

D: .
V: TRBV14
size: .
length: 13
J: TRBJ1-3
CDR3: CASSQDFGGSIYF
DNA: TGTGCCAGCAGCCAAGATTTCGGGGGATCCATATATTTT

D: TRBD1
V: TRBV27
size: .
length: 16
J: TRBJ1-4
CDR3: CASSRGQALRNEKLFF
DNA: TGTGCCAGCAGTAGGGGACAGGCGCTAAGGAATGAAAAACTGTTTTTT

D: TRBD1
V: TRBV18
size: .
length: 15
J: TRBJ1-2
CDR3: CASSPGQGKSYGYTF
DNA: TGTGCCAGCTCACCCGGACAGGGAAAGAGCTATGGCTACACCTTC

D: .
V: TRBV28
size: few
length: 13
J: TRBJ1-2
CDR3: CASTPRPGWGYTF
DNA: TGTGCCAGCACCCCGCGTCCAGGCTGGGGCTACACCTTC

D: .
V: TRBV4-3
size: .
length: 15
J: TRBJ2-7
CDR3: CASSQAQTVSYEQYF
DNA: TGCGCCAGCAGCCAAGCCCAGACAGTCTCCTACGAGCAGTACTTC

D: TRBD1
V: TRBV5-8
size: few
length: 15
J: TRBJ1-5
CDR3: CASSLGGTGQEPQHF
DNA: TGTGCCAGCAGCTTGGGAGGGACAGGACAAGAGCCCCAGCATTTT

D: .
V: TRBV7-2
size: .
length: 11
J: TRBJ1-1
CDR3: CASRANTEAFF
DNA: TGTGCCAGCAGGGCGAACACTGAAGCTTTCTTT

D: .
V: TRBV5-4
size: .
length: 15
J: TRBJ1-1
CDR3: CASSLDLTTNTEAFF
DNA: TGTGCCAGCAGCTTGGATTTGACAACGAACACTGAAGCTTTCTTT

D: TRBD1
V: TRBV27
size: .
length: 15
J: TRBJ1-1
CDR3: CASRQTGPGNTEAFF
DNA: TGTGCCAGCAGACAGACAGGGCCGGGGAACACTGAAGCTTTCTTT

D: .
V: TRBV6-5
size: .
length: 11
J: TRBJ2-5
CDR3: CATLVQETQYF
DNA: TGTGCCACACTAGTCCAAGAGACCCAGTACTTC

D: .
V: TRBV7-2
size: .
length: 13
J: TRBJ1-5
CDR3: CASSFYSNQPQHF
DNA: TGTGCCAGCAGCTTTTATAGCAATCAGCCCCAGCATTTT

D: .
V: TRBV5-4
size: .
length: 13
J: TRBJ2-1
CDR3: CASSTTVYNEQFF
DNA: TGTGCCAGCAGCACAACAGTTTACAATGAGCAGTTCTTC

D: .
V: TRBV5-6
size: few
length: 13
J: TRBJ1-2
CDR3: CASSFRGPNGYTF
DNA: TGTGCCAGCAGCTTTAGGGGCCCGAATGGCTACACCTTC

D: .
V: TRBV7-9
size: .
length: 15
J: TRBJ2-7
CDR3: CASSLERNSSYEQYF
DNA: TGTGCCAGCAGCTTAGAGAGGAATAGCTCCTACGAGCAGTACTTC

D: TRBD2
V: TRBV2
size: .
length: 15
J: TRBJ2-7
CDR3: CASSPTSGPTYEQYF
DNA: TGTGCCAGCAGCCCCACTAGCGGTCCCACCTACGAGCAGTACTTC

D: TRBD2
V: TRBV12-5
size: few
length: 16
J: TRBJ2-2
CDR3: CASGLQLAGGPGELFF
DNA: TGTGCTAGTGGTTTGCAGCTAGCGGGGGGACCCGGGGAGCTGTTTTTT

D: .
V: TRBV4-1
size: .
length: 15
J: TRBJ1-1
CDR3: CASSQDRDPGRRTFF
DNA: TGCGCCAGCAGCCAAGATCGGGATCCCGGAAGAAGAACTTTCTTT